The 30 T cell receptor beta chains below were found in one sample sequenced in a study of OX40 agonist ivuxolimab in advanced cancers. Repertoires were generated with immunoSEQ multiplex PCR, while TCRdb's copy carries only in-frame clones and drops some. The sample lists 65,000 to 100,000 clones; 94% were seen once. The specimen was CD4+ or CD8+ T cells sorted from blood, collected in a trial of the OX40 agonist ivuxolimab. The receptors originated from an adult with an advanced solid tumor such as melanoma, head and neck, liver or kidney cancer.

The chain uses TRBV27 and TRBJ2-3; D call uncertain. The CDR3 contains 13 residues. Trimming stripped 2 bases from V and 4 bases from J, with 7 bases between. Germline CDR1 reads MNHEY; CDR2 reads SMNVEV (reference sequence). Here the CDR3 reads CASSLLSSDTQYF. In DNA form, the CDR3 reads TGTGCCAGCAGTTTACTCTCCTCAGATACGCAGTATTTT.

The V and J genes are TRBV5-4 and TRBJ2-1; 8 bases are shared with TRBD2. Germline V lookup: CDR1 SGHNT, CDR2 YYREEE (reference sequence). V was pared by 2 bases and J by 4 bases, with 8 bases of the junction left unmatched. The CDR3 consists of 16 residues. The CDR3 here is CASSLTAGGTYNEQFF. The CDR3 DNA reads TGTGCCAGCAGCTTAACGGCGGGAGGAACTTACAATGAGCAGTTCTTC.

The gene calls are TRBV14 and TRBJ2-5; 7 bases are shared with TRBD2. V was pared by 0 bases and J by 5 bases, with 6 bases of the junction left unmatched. Germline loops: CDR1 SGHDN, CDR2 FVKESK. CDR3 length equals 15 residues. The CDR3, as DNA: TGTGCCAGCAGCCAAGAAAGGCGGGAGAGTGAGACCCAGTACTTC. Its protein product is CASSQERRESETQYF.

The V call is TRBV27, the J call TRBJ1-2, with 7 bases aligning to TRBD1. The CDR3 covers 15 residues. Losses at the gene ends were 6 bases for V and 4 bases for J; bases not matched to a gene: 11. Germline CDR1 reads MNHEY; CDR2 reads SMNVEV (reference sequence). In nucleotides, the CDR3 is TGTGCCAGCAGCCCCCAGGGGGGGGACATCTATGGCTACACCTTC. Translation: CASSPQGGDIYGYTF.

This sequence joins TRBV6-6 and TRBJ1-1; the D is unclear. Per the germline V gene, CDR1 is MNHNY and CDR2 is SVGAGI (reference sequence). V lost 7 bases to trimming and J lost 0 bases, with 15 bases between them. CDR3 length: 15 residues. Written as DNA, the CDR3 is TGTGCCAGCACCTTACGTAGGTTCTTGAACACTGAAGCTTTCTTT. This encodes CASTLRRFLNTEAFF.

This clone was found once. The rearrangement joins TRBV28 to TRBJ1-4; 11 nucleotides align to TRBD1. Germline CDR1 is MDHEN and CDR2 is SYDVKM. The CDR3 length is 15 residues. The junction had 4 bases not matched to a gene; V was cut back by 5 bases and J by 5 bases. The CDR3 region is CASSGQGAPNEKLFF. The DNA of the CDR3 is TGTGCCAGCAGTGGACAGGGGGCGCCCAATGAAAAACTGTTTTTT.

The V call is TRBV7-9, the J call TRBJ2-7; 13 nucleotides match TRBD2. Germline trimming cut 1 base from V and 7 bases from J; bases unmatched to any gene: 10. This CDR3 is 17 amino acids long. Germline V lookup: CDR1 SEHNR, CDR2 FQNEAQ (reference sequence). The CDR3 is CASSLGGGTSGTSEQYF. CDR3 DNA: TGTGCCAGCAGCTTAGGCGGGGGGACTAGCGGGACGAGTGAGCAGTACTTC.

This clone is a singleton in its sample. The V and J genes are TRBV27 and TRBJ1-2; the D is unclear. The CDR3 has 11 amino acids. Germline lookup yields CDR1 MNHEY and CDR2 SMNVEV (reference sequence). Deletions cut 7 bases from V and 5 bases from J, with 8 bases between. CDR3 DNA sequence: TGTGCCAGCACCGAACCGTATGGCTACACCTTC. This translates into CASTEPYGYTF.

The V gene is TRBV29-1, the J gene TRBJ1-2, with 8 nucleotides matching TRBD1. This CDR3 spans 12 amino acids. Germline V lookup: CDR1 SQVTM, CDR2 ANQGSEA. J gave up 6 bases and V 6 bases, and 6 bases lay outside the gene matches. Here the CDR3 reads CSVAGQGHGYTF. DNA for the CDR3: TGCAGCGTAGCCGGACAGGGCCATGGCTACACCTTC.

The chain joins TRBV29-1 to TRBJ2-1, with 12 bases fitting TRBD2. This CDR3 comprises 13 residues. After removal of 6 bases from V and 7 bases from J, the junction contained 4 bases not matched to a gene. Germline V lookup: CDR1 SQVTM, CDR2 ANQGSEA. CDR3 residues: CSVRTSGINEQFF. CDR3 in DNA: TGCAGCGTACGGACTAGCGGGATAAATGAGCAGTTCTTC.

The chain is built from TRBV19 and TRBJ2-7; D might be TRBD1 or TRBD2, each matching 5 bases. Trimming removed 3 bases at V and 4 bases at J, with 13 bases between. The CDR3 has 14 residues. Per germline, CDR1 LNHDA and CDR2 SQIVND (reference sequence). The CDR3: CASSIRGPTYEQYF. The CDR3 DNA is TGTGCCAGTAGTATCCGGGGACCAACATACGAGCAGTACTTC.

The rearrangement joins TRBV30 to TRBJ2-7; D is perhaps TRBD1 (6 bases). Germline CDR1 and CDR2: GTSNPN and SVGIG (reference sequence). The ends were cut back, 5 bases at V and 0 bases at J, with 14 bases in the middle. The CDR3 has 14 residues. The CDR3 loop is CAWAPGHLSYEQYF. CDR3 nucleotides: TGTGCCTGGGCACCGGGACACCTCTCCTACGAGCAGTACTTC.

This clone was observed once. The chain recombines TRBV5-8 with TRBJ1-4, with unresolved D. The CDR3 covers 14 residues. CDR1 is SGHTS and CDR2 is YDEGEE in the germline V gene. With 5 bases removed from V and 8 bases from J, the gap between germline ends came to 16 bases. DNA for the CDR3: TGTGCCAGCAGTCCGGGCCCCCCCGCCGAAAAACTGTTTTTT. Its translation: CASSPGPPAEKLFF.

V and J are TRBV2 and TRBJ2-7; D might be TRBD2 (6 bases). Trimming removed 4 bases from V and 1 base from J, with 8 bases in between. This CDR3 comprises 13 residues. The germline V gene encodes CDR1 SNHLY and CDR2 FYNNEI. The CDR3 protein is CASSVGGSYEQYF. The CDR3 region has the DNA TGTGCCAGCAGTGTTGGAGGGTCCTACGAGCAGTACTTC.

The J gene is TRBJ1-6, the V gene TRBV28; D is uncertain. The CDR3 consists of 18 residues. In germline, CDR1 is MDHEN, CDR2 SYDVKM. V shed 3 bases and J shed 6 bases, with 21 bases lying between them. CDR3 bases: TGTGCCAGCAGTTTTTTGCCCGATGTCACACAGAGTAATTCACCCCTCCACTTT. Translated, it gives CASSFLPDVTQSNSPLHF.

CDR3 protein: CASSLGQGQGAFF. The CDR3 DNA sequence: TGTGCCAGCAGCTTAGGTCAGGGTCAGGGGGCTTTCTTT. V gene TRBV7-2 combines with J gene TRBJ1-1; a possible D gene is TRBD1 (6 bases). The CDR3 contains 13 residues. In germline, CDR1 is SGHTA, CDR2 FQGNSA. Trimming removed 1 base from V and 11 bases from J, with 14 bases in between.

Written as DNA, the CDR3 is TGCGCCAGCAGCTTGGAACTAGCGTACGGGGAGCTGTTTTTT. It yields the protein CASSLELAYGELFF. The chain joins TRBV5-1 to TRBJ2-2, with 7 positions matching TRBD2. Trimming took 0 bases from V and 7 from J; bases not matched to a gene: 3. Germline values: CDR1 SGHRS, CDR2 YFSETQ. The CDR3 runs to 14 residues.

The chain carries TRBV7-3 and TRBJ1-6, with D perhaps TRBD1 (6 bases). Germline loops: CDR1 SGHTA, CDR2 FQGTGA. Trimming shortened V by 5 bases and J by 10 bases, and 15 bases separated the two germline ends. The CDR3 sequence is 14 residues long. The CDR3 DNA reads TGTGCCAGCAGCCCCCAGGGGAACCGGTCACCCCTCCACTTT. Translation: CASSPQGNRSPLHF.

This sequence joins TRBV6-1 and TRBJ2-1; TRBD1 aligns across 7 bases. J gave up 2 bases and V 1 base, and 8 bases lay outside the gene matches. CDR1 and CDR2 from the germline V gene are MNHNS and SASEGT. This CDR3 has 17 residues. CDR3 DNA sequence: TGTGCCAGCAGTGAAGTCATAAACAGGGGCCCCTACAATGAGCAGTTCTTC. This translates into CASSEVINRGPYNEQFF.

This clone was detected once. V and J are TRBV5-5 and TRBJ1-2, with D unresolved. The V end was cut by 0 bases, the J end by 6 bases, with 12 bases between. This CDR3 comprises 14 residues. CDR1 is SGHKS and CDR2 is YYEKEE in the germline V gene (reference sequence). CDR3 amino acids: CASSLGEMSDGYTF. CDR3 DNA sequence: TGTGCCAGCAGCTTGGGAGAGATGTCGGATGGCTACACCTTC.

V is TRBV6-5 and J is TRBJ1-2; D not certain. This CDR3 region has 13 residues. Per the germline V gene, CDR1 is MNHEY and CDR2 is SVGAGI. V dropped 6 bases and J dropped 6 bases, with 14 bases sitting between them. The CDR3 nucleotides are TGTGCCAGCAGCCCACCCAATCAGGATGGCTACACCTTC. As protein: CASSPPNQDGYTF.

The genes are TRBV19 and TRBJ2-1; 10 bases align to TRBD2. V gave up 10 bases and J gave up 2 bases; unmatched junction bases: 5. This CDR3 is built from 14 residues. The V gene's germline CDR1 is LNHDA and CDR2 SQIVND (reference sequence). Here the CDR3 reads CAIMTSGPYNEQFF. In nucleotides, the CDR3 is TGTGCCATTATGACTAGCGGGCCCTACAATGAGCAGTTCTTC.

This chain links TRBV30 with TRBJ1-2, with D perhaps matching TRBD1 (6 bases). Germline V gene data show CDR1 as GTSNPN and CDR2 as SVGIG (reference sequence). The V and J ends lost 0 bases and 4 bases respectively, with 12 bases between them. CDR3 length: 14 residues. The CDR3 DNA sequence: TGTGCCTGGAGTGTTGGGGGGGCTAGCTATGGCTACACCTTC. Translating gives CAWSVGGASYGYTF.

The chain combines TRBV7-6 with TRBJ1-1, with 9 nucleotides matching TRBD1. V lost 8 bases and J lost 6; bases outside the gene matches: 10. The CDR3 totals 14 residues. In germline, CDR1 is SGHVS, CDR2 FNYEAQ. In DNA form, the CDR3 reads TGTGCCAGCGTACCGGGACAGGGTAGTCCTGAAGCTTTCTTT. Translation gives CASVPGQGSPEAFF.

The chain recombines TRBV29-1 with TRBJ2-2; the match to TRBD1 covers 9 bases. Germline V gives CDR1 SQVTM, CDR2 ANQGSEA. The trim removed 6 bases at V and 6 bases at J, leaving 5 bases unmatched. The CDR3 runs to 13 residues. The CDR3 spells CSVGTGFPGELFF. In nucleotides, the CDR3 is TGCAGCGTAGGGACAGGGTTTCCCGGGGAGCTGTTTTTT.

The chain is built from TRBV27 and TRBJ2-2; 9 bases fit TRBD2. Looked up from germline, CDR1 is MNHEY and CDR2 is SMNVEV (reference sequence). The V gene end was trimmed by 6 bases and the J gene end by 3 bases; junction bases not matched to a gene: 8. The CDR3 runs 16 residues. The CDR3 reads CASSRTGTSYTGELFF. The CDR3 coding sequence is TGTGCCAGCAGCCGTACCGGGACTAGCTACACCGGGGAGCTGTTTTTT.

Worth noting for this clone: The same CDR3 is also encoded by other DNA sequences in this sample. V usage is TRBV9 and J usage is TRBJ2-7; 8 bases fit TRBD2. Germline V gene data show CDR1 as SGDLS and CDR2 as YYNGEE. J was trimmed by 3 bases and V by 2 bases; bases with no gene match: 1. The CDR3 spans 13 residues. The CDR3 DNA is TGTGCCAGCAGCGTCGGGGGGGACTACGAGCAGTACTTC. It encodes CASSVGGDYEQYF.

The chain combines TRBV27 with TRBJ2-3; 7 bases map to TRBD2. Germline CDR1 and CDR2: MNHEY and SMNVEV (reference sequence). V shed 7 bases, J shed 2 bases, and the junction held 12 bases outside the gene matches. This CDR3 is built from 16 residues. The CDR3 DNA reads as TGTGCCAGCAACCTGTTTGGGGAGGGCCTCACAGATACGCAGTATTTT. Translation: CASNLFGEGLTDTQYF.

This chain joins TRBV27 and TRBJ2-3, with D hard to call. Looked up from germline, CDR1 is MNHEY and CDR2 is SMNVEV (reference sequence). The CDR3 contains 12 residues. Trimming cost V 3 bases and J 6 bases, with 7 bases left between them. CDR3 DNA sequence: TGTGCCAGCAGTTTTTTGGGGGATACGCAGTATTTT. Its protein product is CASSFLGDTQYF.

CDR3 bases: TGTGCCAGCAGCGTAGGCAGCTCTAGCACAGATACGCAGTATTTT. Protein sequence: CASSVGSSSTDTQYF. This rearrangement joins TRBV9 to TRBJ2-3; D is uncertain. The length of the CDR3 is 15 residues. The V and J ends lost 0 bases and 0 bases respectively, with 8 bases between them. Germline CDR1 reads SGDLS; CDR2 reads YYNGEE.